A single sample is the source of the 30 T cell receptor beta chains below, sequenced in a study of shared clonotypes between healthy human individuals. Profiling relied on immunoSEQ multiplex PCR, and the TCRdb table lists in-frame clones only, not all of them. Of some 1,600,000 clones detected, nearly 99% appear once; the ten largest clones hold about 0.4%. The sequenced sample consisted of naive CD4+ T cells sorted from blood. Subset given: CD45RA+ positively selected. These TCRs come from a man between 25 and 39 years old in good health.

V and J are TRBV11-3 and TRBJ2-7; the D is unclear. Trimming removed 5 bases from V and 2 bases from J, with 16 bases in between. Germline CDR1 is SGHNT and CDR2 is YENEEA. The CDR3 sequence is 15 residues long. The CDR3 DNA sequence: TGTGCCAGCAGCCCCCGGTGGACCGCACCCTACGAGCAGTACTTC. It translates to CASSPRWTAPYEQYF.

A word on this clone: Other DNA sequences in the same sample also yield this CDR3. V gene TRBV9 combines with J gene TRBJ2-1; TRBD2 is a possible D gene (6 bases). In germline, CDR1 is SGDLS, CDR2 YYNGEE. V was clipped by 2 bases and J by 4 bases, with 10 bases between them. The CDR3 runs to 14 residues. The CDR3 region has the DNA TGTGCCAGCAGCGTGGGGGGAGCGTACAATGAGCAGTTCTTC. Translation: CASSVGGAYNEQFF.

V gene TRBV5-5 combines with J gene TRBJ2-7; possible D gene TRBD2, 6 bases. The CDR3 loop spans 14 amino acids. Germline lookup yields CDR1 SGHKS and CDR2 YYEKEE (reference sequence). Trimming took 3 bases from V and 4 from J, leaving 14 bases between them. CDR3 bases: TGTGCCAGCAGCTCGCGGGACTCGATATACGAGCAGTACTTC. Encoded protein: CASSSRDSIYEQYF.

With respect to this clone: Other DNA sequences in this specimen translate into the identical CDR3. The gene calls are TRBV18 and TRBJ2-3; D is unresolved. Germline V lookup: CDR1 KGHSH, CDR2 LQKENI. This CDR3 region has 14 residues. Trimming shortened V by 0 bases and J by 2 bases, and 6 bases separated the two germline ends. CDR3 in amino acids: CASSPPGSTDTQYF. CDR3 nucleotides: TGTGCCAGCTCACCACCGGGGTCCACAGATACGCAGTATTTT.

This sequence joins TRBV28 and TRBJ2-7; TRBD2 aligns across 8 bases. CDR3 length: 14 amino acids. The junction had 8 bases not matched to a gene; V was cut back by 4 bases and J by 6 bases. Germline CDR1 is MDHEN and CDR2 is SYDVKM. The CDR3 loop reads CASSSPRTSREQYF. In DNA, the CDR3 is TGTGCCAGCAGTTCTCCTCGGACTAGCCGCGAGCAGTACTTC.

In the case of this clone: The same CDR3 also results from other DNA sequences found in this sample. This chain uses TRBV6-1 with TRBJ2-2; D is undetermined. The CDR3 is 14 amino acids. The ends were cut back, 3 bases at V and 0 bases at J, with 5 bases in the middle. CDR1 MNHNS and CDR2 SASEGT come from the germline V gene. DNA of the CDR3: TGTGCCAGCAGTGACCGTACGAACACCGGGGAGCTGTTTTTT. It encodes CASSDRTNTGELFF.

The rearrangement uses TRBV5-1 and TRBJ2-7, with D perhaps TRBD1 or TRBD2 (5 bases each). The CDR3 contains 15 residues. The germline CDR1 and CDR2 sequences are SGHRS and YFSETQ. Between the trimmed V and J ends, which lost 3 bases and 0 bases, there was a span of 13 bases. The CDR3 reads CASSSRPGPSYEQYF. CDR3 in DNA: TGCGCCAGCAGCTCCCGGCCGGGGCCCTCCTACGAGCAGTACTTC.

In DNA form, the CDR3 reads TGTGCCAGCAGTGGACAGGGAAGCTATGGCTACACCTTC. Its translation is CASSGQGSYGYTF. V gene TRBV2 combines with J gene TRBJ1-2; 7 bases fit TRBD1. Per the germline V gene, CDR1 is SNHLY and CDR2 is FYNNEI. The CDR3 is 13 amino acids. Trimming removed 4 bases from V and 4 bases from J; junction bases left unmatched: 3. The whole variable domain, remainder taken from reference TRBV2 and TRBJ1-2, is EPEVTQTPSHQVTQMGQEVILRCVPISNHLYFYWYRQILGQKVEFLVSFYNNEISEKSEIFDDQFSVERPDGSNFTLKIRSTKLEDSAMYFCASSGQGSYGYTFGSGTRLTVV.

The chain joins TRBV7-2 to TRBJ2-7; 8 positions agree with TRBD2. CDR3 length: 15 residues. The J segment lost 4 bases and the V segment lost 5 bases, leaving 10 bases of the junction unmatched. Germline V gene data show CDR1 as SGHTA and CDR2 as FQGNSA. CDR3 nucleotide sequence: TGTGCCAGCAGCCTCGGGGGCGGGAGGAGGTACGAGCAGTACTTC. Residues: CASSLGGGRRYEQYF. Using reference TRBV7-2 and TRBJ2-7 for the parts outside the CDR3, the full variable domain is GAGVSQSPSNKVTEKGKDVELRCDPISGHTALYWYRQSLGQGLEFLIYFQGNSAPDKSGLPSDRFSAERTGGSVSTLTIQRTQQEDSAVYLCASSLGGGRRYEQYFGPGTRLTVT.

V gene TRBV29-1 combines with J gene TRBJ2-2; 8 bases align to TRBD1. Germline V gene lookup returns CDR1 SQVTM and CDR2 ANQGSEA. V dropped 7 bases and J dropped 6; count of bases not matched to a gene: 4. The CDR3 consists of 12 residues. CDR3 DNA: TGCAGCGGGACAGGGCGCGCCGGGGAGCTGTTTTTT. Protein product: CSGTGRAGELFF.

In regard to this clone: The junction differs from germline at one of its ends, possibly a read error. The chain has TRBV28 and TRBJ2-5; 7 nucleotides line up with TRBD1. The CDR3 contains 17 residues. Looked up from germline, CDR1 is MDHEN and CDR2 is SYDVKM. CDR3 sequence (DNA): TGTGCCAGCAGTTCCGTACTGGGACAGAGCAGTCAAGAGGCCCAGTACTTC. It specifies CASSSVLGQSSQEAQYF.

This CDR3 is CASSIDPGAGSNEQFF. CDR3 in DNA: TGTGCCAGTAGTATAGATCCAGGGGCAGGGTCCAATGAGCAGTTCTTC. The chain recombines TRBV19 with TRBJ2-1, with D perhaps TRBD1 (6 bases). Germline CDR1 reads LNHDA; CDR2 reads SQIVND (reference sequence). This CDR3 is 16 amino acids long. Trimming shortened V by 0 bases and J by 6 bases, and 15 bases separated the two germline ends.

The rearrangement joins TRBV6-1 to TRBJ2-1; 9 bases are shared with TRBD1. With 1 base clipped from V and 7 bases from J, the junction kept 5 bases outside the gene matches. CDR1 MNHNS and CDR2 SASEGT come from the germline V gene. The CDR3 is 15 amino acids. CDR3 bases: TGTGCCAGCAGTGAAGAGGGACAGGGTCGGAATGAGCAGTTCTTC. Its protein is CASSEEGQGRNEQFF.

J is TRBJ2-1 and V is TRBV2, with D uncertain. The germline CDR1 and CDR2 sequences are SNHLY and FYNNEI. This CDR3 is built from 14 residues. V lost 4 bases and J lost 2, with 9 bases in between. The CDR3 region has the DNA TGTGCCAGCAGTGGAGGTCAAACCTACAATGAGCAGTTCTTC. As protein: CASSGGQTYNEQFF.

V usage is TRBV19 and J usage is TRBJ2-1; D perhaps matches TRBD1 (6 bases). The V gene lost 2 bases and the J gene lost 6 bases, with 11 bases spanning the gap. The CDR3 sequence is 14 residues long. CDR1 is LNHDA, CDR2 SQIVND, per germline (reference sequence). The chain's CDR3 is CASSINRVGNEQFF. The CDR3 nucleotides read TGTGCCAGTAGTATAAACAGGGTTGGCAATGAGCAGTTCTTC.

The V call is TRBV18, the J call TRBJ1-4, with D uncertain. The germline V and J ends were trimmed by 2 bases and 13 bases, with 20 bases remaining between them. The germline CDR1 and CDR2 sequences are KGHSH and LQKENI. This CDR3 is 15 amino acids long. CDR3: CASSPGRSHALGLFF. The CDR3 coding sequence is TGTGCCAGCTCACCAGGCCGGAGTCACGCGCTCGGACTGTTTTTT.

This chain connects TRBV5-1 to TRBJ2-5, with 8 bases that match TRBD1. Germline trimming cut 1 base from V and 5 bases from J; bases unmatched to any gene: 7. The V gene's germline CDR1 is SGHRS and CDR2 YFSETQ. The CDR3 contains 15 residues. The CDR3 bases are TGCGCCAGCAGCTTGTCCCAGGGGGCGAGGGAGACCCAGTACTTC. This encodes CASSLSQGARETQYF.

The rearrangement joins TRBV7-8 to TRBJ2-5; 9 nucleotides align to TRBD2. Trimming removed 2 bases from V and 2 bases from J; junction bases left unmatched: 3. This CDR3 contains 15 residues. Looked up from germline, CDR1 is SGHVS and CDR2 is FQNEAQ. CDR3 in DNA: TGTGCCAGCAGCTTAATAGCGGGAGCGCAAGAGACCCAGTACTTC. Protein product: CASSLIAGAQETQYF. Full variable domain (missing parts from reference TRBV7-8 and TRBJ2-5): GAGVSQSPRYKVAKRGQDVALRCDPISGHVSLFWYQQALGQGPEFLTYFQNEAQLDKSGLPSDRFFAERPEGSVSTLKIQRTQQEDSAVYLCASSLIAGAQETQYFGPGTRLLVL.

The CDR3 bases are TGCGCCAGCAGCTTACCTGGACAGGACTATGGCTACACCTTC. It codes for CASSLPGQDYGYTF. The rearrangement joins TRBV5-1 to TRBJ1-2; 7 nucleotides agree with TRBD1. V shed 2 bases, J shed 3 bases, and the junction held 4 bases outside the gene matches. The CDR3 loop spans 14 amino acids. The germline gives CDR1 SGHRS, CDR2 YFSETQ.

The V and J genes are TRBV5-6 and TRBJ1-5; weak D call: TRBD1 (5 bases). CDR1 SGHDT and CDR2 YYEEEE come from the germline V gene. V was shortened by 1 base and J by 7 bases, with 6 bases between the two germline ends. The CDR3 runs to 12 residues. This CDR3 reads CASSLWGQPQHF. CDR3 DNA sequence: TGTGCCAGCAGCTTGTGGGGGCAGCCCCAGCATTTT.

The CDR3 DNA sequence: TGTGCCATCAGTGACCACGTACTAGCGGGAGCTGCTGGTGAGCAGTTCTTC. Amino acids: CAISDHVLAGAAGEQFF. The chain has TRBV10-3 and TRBJ2-1, with 11 bases aligning to TRBD2. The CDR3 spans 17 residues. V gave up 3 bases and J gave up 9 bases; unmatched junction bases: 13. The germline V gene has CDR1 ENHRY and CDR2 SYGVKD.

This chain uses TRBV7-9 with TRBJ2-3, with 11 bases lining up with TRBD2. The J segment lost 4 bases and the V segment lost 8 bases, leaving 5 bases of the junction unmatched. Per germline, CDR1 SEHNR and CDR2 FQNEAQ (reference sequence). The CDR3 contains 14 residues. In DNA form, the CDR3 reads TGTGCCAGCGGGCTAGCGGGAGGCTCAGATACGCAGTATTTT. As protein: CASGLAGGSDTQYF.

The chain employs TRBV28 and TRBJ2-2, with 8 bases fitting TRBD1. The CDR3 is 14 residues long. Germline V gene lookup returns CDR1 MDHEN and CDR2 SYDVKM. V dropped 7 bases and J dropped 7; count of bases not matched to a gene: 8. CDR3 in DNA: TGTGCCAGCACTCGGACAGGGCAGGACGGGGAGCTGTTTTTT. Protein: CASTRTGQDGELFF.

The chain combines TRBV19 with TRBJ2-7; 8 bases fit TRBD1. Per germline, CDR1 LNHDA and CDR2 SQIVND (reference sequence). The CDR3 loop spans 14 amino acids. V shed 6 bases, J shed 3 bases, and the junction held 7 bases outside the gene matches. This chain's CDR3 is CASSQTGVGYEQYF. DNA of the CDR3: TGTGCCAGTAGCCAGACAGGGGTCGGCTACGAGCAGTACTTC.

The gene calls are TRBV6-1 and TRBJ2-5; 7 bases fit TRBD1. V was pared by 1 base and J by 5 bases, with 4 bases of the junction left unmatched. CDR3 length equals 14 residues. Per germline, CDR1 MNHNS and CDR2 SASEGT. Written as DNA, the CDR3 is TGTGCCAGCAGTGAAGTAAGGGGGCTGGAGACCCAGTACTTC. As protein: CASSEVRGLETQYF.

CDR3 bases: TGCGCCAGCAGTTTCTGGACAGGACCGAACACTGAAGCTTTCTTT. Translation gives CASSFWTGPNTEAFF. V and J are TRBV5-1 and TRBJ1-1; 7 positions match TRBD1. The CDR3 is 15 amino acids. Germline lookup yields CDR1 SGHRS and CDR2 YFSETQ. V lost 5 bases to trimming and J lost 1 base; unmatched junction nucleotides: 8.

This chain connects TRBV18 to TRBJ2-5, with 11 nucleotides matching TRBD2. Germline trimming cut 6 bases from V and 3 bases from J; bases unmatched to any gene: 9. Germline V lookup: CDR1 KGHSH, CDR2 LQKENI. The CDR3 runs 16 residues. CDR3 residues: CASSQLAGVYKETQYF. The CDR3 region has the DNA TGTGCCAGCTCCCAACTAGCGGGAGTTTATAAAGAGACCCAGTACTTC.

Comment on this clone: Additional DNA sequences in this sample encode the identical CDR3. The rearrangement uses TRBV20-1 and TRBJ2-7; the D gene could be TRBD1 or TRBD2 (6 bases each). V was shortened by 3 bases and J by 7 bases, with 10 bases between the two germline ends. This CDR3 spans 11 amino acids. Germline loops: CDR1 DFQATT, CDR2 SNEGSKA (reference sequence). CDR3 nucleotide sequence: TGCAGTGCTAGTCGGGGGCGAGAGCAGTACTTC. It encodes CSASRGREQYF.

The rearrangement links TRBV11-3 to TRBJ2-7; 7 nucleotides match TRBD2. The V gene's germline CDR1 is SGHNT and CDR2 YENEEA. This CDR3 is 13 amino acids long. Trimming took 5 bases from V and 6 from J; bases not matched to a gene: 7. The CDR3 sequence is CASSREAGGEQYF. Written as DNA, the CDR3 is TGTGCCAGCAGCCGGGAGGCGGGCGGCGAGCAGTACTTC.

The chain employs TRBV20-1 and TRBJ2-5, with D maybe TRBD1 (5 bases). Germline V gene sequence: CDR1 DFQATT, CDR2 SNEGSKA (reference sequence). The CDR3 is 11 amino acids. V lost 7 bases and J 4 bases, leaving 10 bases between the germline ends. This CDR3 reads CSEGNRETQYF. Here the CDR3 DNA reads TGCAGTGAGGGGAATCGAGAGACCCAGTACTTC.